These 21 T cell receptor beta chains came from one sample sequenced in a study. TCRdb re-called the RT-PCR reads with MiXCR, one entry per CDR3 protein. The table shows hundreds of thousands of distinct CDR3 sequences, with about 14% occurring only once. Material: memory CD4+ T cells from blood. These TCRs come from a female donor in good health, serving as a healthy control.

This chain connects TRBV19 to TRBJ1-1; tentatively, D is TRBD1 (5 bases). Germline values: CDR1 LNHDA, CDR2 SQIVND (reference sequence). The V end was cut by 2 bases, the J end by 4 bases, with 8 bases between. The CDR3 is 13 residues long. The CDR3 DNA sequence: TGTGCCAGTAGTATATGGGGGTTCACTGAAGCTTTCTTT. Translating gives CASSIWGFTEAFF.

The CDR3 spells CASSPDGDSKNIQYF. For the CDR3, the DNA is TGTGCCAGCTCACCGGATGGGGACAGTAAAAACATTCAGTACTTC. The chain employs TRBV18 and TRBJ2-4; 7 bases line up with TRBD1. The trim removed 3 bases at V and 4 bases at J, leaving 6 bases unmatched. Germline V lookup: CDR1 KGHSH, CDR2 LQKENI. The CDR3 length is 15 residues.

V and J are TRBV7-7 and TRBJ2-1; D is ambiguous. The CDR3 runs 14 residues. Trimming took 1 base from V and 5 from J, leaving 9 bases between them. Germline CDR1 reads SSHAT; CDR2 reads FNYEAQ (reference sequence). CDR3 DNA sequence: TGTGCCAGCAGCTTAGGGTTGTCAGACAATGAGCAGTTCTTC. This codes for CASSLGLSDNEQFF.

The chain uses TRBV2 and TRBJ2-1; 8 positions match TRBD1. The ends lost 3 bases at V and 9 bases at J; junction bases unmatched: 7. Germline V gene lookup returns CDR1 SNHLY and CDR2 FYNNEI. The CDR3 totals 14 residues. In nucleotides, the CDR3 is TGTGCCAGCAGTGATCCGGGACAGGCAAGTGAGCAGTTCTTC. Translated, it gives CASSDPGQASEQFF.

The V gene is TRBV5-6, the J gene TRBJ1-2; the D gene is possibly TRBD1 (5 bases). V was clipped by 5 bases and J by 6 bases, with 20 bases between them. Looked up from germline, CDR1 is SGHDT and CDR2 is YYEEEE. CDR3 size: 15 residues. The CDR3 region has the DNA TGTGCCAGCAGTTTTGACAGCCCGAGGGCAGATGGCTACACCTTC. This encodes CASSFDSPRADGYTF.

This clonotype was observed a single time. The chain uses TRBV12-3 or TRBV12-4 and TRBJ2-5; 12 positions match TRBD1. V lost 6 bases and J lost 5; bases outside the gene matches: 10. The length of the CDR3 is 16 residues. Here the CDR3 DNA reads TGTGCCAGCAGGCGTCCCGGGACAGGGGGCGAGGAGACCCAGTACTTC. Protein: CASRRPGTGGEETQYF.

Regarding this clonotype: It may be a read error: a sequence one base away is much more abundant. The chain couples TRBV12-3 or TRBV12-4 to TRBJ2-1, with D hard to call. Trimming stripped 6 bases from V and 4 bases from J, with 16 bases between. The CDR3 contains 15 residues. The CDR3 nucleotides read TGTGCCAGCAGGGACGGGTCAGGACCTTACAATGAGCAGTTCTTC. Amino acid sequence: CASRDGSGPYNEQFF.

There are a few counts of this clonotype. The chain employs TRBV6-2 or TRBV6-3 and TRBJ1-4, with no clear D. V was clipped by 8 bases and J by 8 bases, with 12 bases between them. Germline assignment: CDR1 MNHEY and CDR2 SVGEGT. The CDR3 extends over 12 amino acids. CDR3 sequence: CASGRLREKLFF. In DNA, the CDR3 is TGTGCCAGCGGGAGGTTGCGAGAAAAACTGTTTTTT.

This clonotype showed up many times. This rearrangement joins TRBV7-2 to TRBJ2-1, with D perhaps TRBD2 (5 bases). Germline CDR1 and CDR2: SGHTA and FQGNSA. Between the trimmed V and J ends, which lost 4 bases and 5 bases, there was a span of 18 bases. The length of the CDR3 is 16 residues. CDR3 nucleotides: TGTGCCAGCAGCTCCTACCCCCGGGAATTGAACAATGAGCAGTTCTTC. Protein product: CASSSYPRELNNEQFF.

This clonotype was recorded a few times. The genes are TRBV5-6 and TRBJ1-1; weak D call: TRBD1 (6 bases). This CDR3 is built from 17 residues. Trimming stripped 3 bases from V and 1 base from J, with 19 bases between. Germline loops: CDR1 SGHDT, CDR2 YYEEEE. This chain's CDR3 is CASSSGGRQVKNTEAFF. The CDR3 DNA reads as TGTGCCAGCAGCTCGGGGGGCCGTCAGGTCAAGAACACTGAAGCTTTCTTT. Full variable domain (missing parts from reference TRBV5-6 and TRBJ1-1): DAGVTQSPTHLIKTRGQQVTLRCSPKSGHDTVSWYQQALGQGPQFIFQYYEEEERQRGNFPDRFSGHQFPNYSSELNVNALLLGDSALYLCASSSGGRQVKNTEAFFGQGTRLTVV.

In regard to this clonotype: Sequence at one end of the junction differs from germline and may be a read error. This rearrangement joins TRBV29-1 to TRBJ1-3, with D hard to call. Looked up from germline, CDR1 is SQVTM and CDR2 is ANQGSEA. CDR3 length: 12 amino acids. CDR3 sequence reads: CSVRVAGNTVYF. DNA of the CDR3: TGCAGCGTTAGGGTCGCTGGAAACACCGTATATTTT.

The chain joins TRBV4-2 to TRBJ1-1, with TRBD1 as a possible D gene (6 bases). This CDR3 has 15 residues. CDR1 and CDR2 (germline): LGHNA, YNFKEQ. The V gene lost 0 bases and the J gene lost 2 bases, with 10 bases spanning the gap. The CDR3 DNA reads TGTGCCAGCAGCCAAGATGGACAGCGAAACACTGAAGCTTTCTTT. It translates to CASSQDGQRNTEAFF.

This clonotype was seen a few times. The CDR3 protein is CASSLGPPGTGNHEQYF. CDR3 in DNA: TGTGCCAGCAGCTTAGGCCCCCCCGGGACAGGTAACCACGAGCAGTACTTC. This sequence joins TRBV11-1 and TRBJ2-7; 8 bases match TRBD1. This CDR3 is built from 17 residues. CDR1 is SGHAT, CDR2 FQDESV, per germline (reference sequence). V gave up 1 base and J gave up 5 bases; unmatched junction bases: 13.

This clonotype was recorded a few times. V gene TRBV20-1 combines with J gene TRBJ2-1; 8 positions agree with TRBD1. Per the germline V gene, CDR1 is DFQATT and CDR2 is SNEGSKA (reference sequence). The V segment lost 3 bases and the J segment 8 bases; nucleotides outside the gene matches: 15. The CDR3 has 16 amino acids. The CDR3 sequence: CSARILGQGSIDEQFF. The CDR3 nucleotides read TGCAGTGCTAGGATCTTAGGACAGGGAAGTATAGATGAGCAGTTCTTC.

This chain links TRBV5-4 with TRBJ2-5, with 15 bases matching TRBD2. With V trimmed by 4 bases and J by 4 bases, 5 bases remained unmatched. This CDR3 spans 16 amino acids. CDR1 is SGHNT, CDR2 YYREEE, per germline (reference sequence). CDR3 nucleotide sequence: TGTGCCAGCAGCCAGGGACTAGCGGGAGGTGCAGAGACCCAGTACTTC. Its protein is CASSQGLAGGAETQYF.

V usage is TRBV18 and J usage is TRBJ2-7; tentatively, D is TRBD1 or TRBD2 (5 bases each). Per the germline V gene, CDR1 is KGHSH and CDR2 is LQKENI. Trimming removed 3 bases at V and 0 bases at J, with 9 bases between. CDR3 length equals 14 residues. The DNA for the CDR3 is TGTGCCAGCTCACCGGGGGTTAGCTCCTACGAGCAGTACTTC. This codes for CASSPGVSSYEQYF. The full variable domain, with the rest looked up from reference TRBV18 and TRBJ2-7, is NAGVMQNPRHLVRRRGQEARLRCSPMKGHSHVYWYRQLPEEGLKFMVYLQKENIIDESGMPKERFSAEFPKEGPSILRIQQVVRGDSAAYFCASSPGVSSYEQYFGPGTRLTVT.

This clonotype was seen only a few times. CDR3 in DNA: TGTGCCACCAGTGATCCGGGCCTGGGGGCCGTAAACACCGGGGAGCTGTTTTTT. As protein: CATSDPGLGAVNTGELFF. The chain couples TRBV24-1 to TRBJ2-2; tentative D call: TRBD1 (6 bases). Looked up from germline, CDR1 is KGHDR and CDR2 is SFDVKD. The CDR3 has 18 residues. Trimming removed 3 bases at V and 2 bases at J, with 18 bases between.

This clonotype was observed a few times. V gene TRBV24-1 combines with J gene TRBJ2-7; 9 bases are shared with TRBD1. V gave up 7 bases and J gave up 2 bases; unmatched junction bases: 8. Germline V CDR1 and CDR2: KGHDR, SFDVKD. The CDR3 is 15 residues long. CDR3 in DNA: TGTGCCACCAGGCCGCGGGACAGGGAACCCTACGAGCAGTACTTC. Encoded protein: CATRPRDREPYEQYF.

Of note for this clonotype: Possible read error: a much larger clone is one base away. The CDR3 region is CASSLAGLDYNEQYF. CDR3 nucleotides: TGTGCCAGCAGCTTAGCCGGACTAGACTACAATGAGCAGTACTTC. V usage is TRBV7-2 and J usage is TRBJ2-7; TRBD2 aligns across 7 bases. CDR1 and CDR2 from the germline V gene are SGHTA and FQGNSA. J gave up 7 bases and V 0 bases, and 9 bases lay outside the gene matches. The CDR3 runs to 15 residues.

This clonotype was recorded a few times. The chain joins TRBV19 to TRBJ1-6; D possibly corresponds to TRBD1 (6 bases). The CDR3 is made up of 13 amino acids. Germline V gives CDR1 LNHDA, CDR2 SQIVND (reference sequence). The germline V and J ends were trimmed by 11 bases and 7 bases, with 15 bases remaining between them. CDR3 DNA: TGTGCCTCCGCAAGGACAGTAAATTCACCCCTCCACTTT. Translation: CASARTVNSPLHF.

The chain couples TRBV6-5 to TRBJ2-7, with a tentative D call TRBD1 (6 bases). CDR1 is MNHEY and CDR2 is SVGAGI in the germline V gene. The CDR3 loop spans 15 amino acids. Trimming took 2 bases from V and 3 from J, leaving 14 bases between them. CDR3 nucleotides: TGTGCCAGCAGTTACCCCGGACAGCCTCTCTACGAGCAGTACTTC. Protein sequence: CASSYPGQPLYEQYF.